The 15 T cell receptor beta chains presented below share a single source sample, sequenced in a study of graft-versus-host responses after intestinal transplantation. TCRdb's copy holds only in-frame clones and misses some; the assay was immunoSEQ multiplex PCR. The sample holds around 88,000 clones, 85% to 95% seen once. Their antigens remain unidentified. Sequencing used unstimulated CD8+ T cells sorted from spleen or lymph node cells, obtained before transplant. Receptor source: a human donor who was the organ donor for an intestinal transplant.

The CDR3 is CASSLVTNGELFF. The CDR3 nucleotides read TGCGCCAGCAGCTTGGTCACAAACGGGGAGCTGTTTTTT. The J gene is TRBJ2-2, the V gene TRBV5-1; D gene unclear. Germline V CDR1 and CDR2: SGHRS, YFSETQ. The CDR3 runs 13 residues. V was shortened by 0 bases and J by 7 bases, with 7 bases between the two germline ends.

The chain joins TRBV4-1 to TRBJ2-2, with D uncertain. V dropped 2 bases and J dropped 5 bases, with 6 bases sitting between them. The CDR3 runs to 13 residues. Germline values: CDR1 MGHRA, CDR2 YSYEKL. The CDR3 region has the DNA TGCGCCAGCAGCCAATGGGGTACCGGGGAGCTGTTTTTT. Its translation is CASSQWGTGELFF.

The V and J genes are TRBV5-6 and TRBJ2-1; weak D call: TRBD2 (5 bases). Germline CDR1 is SGHDT and CDR2 is YYEEEE. V was shortened by 3 bases and J by 6 bases, with 10 bases between the two germline ends. This CDR3 comprises 13 residues. Written as DNA, the CDR3 is TGTGCCAGCAGCTCGGACTTGTTCAATGAGCAGTTCTTC. Amino acids: CASSSDLFNEQFF.

In its sample, this clone was seen once. This rearrangement joins TRBV5-4 to TRBJ1-6, with 9 nucleotides matching TRBD1. The J segment lost 6 bases and the V segment lost 9 bases, leaving 1 base of the junction unmatched. The CDR3 totals 12 residues. Germline assignment: CDR1 SGHNT and CDR2 YYREEE (reference sequence). The CDR3 DNA reads TGTGCCATGGGACAGGGTAATTCACCCCTCCACTTT. It yields the protein CAMGQGNSPLHF.

The chain carries TRBV5-4 and TRBJ2-1, with TRBD2 matching over 13 bases. CDR3 length: 15 amino acids. In germline, CDR1 is SGHNT, CDR2 YYREEE (reference sequence). The V and J ends lost 4 bases and 10 bases, in that order; junction bases with no gene match: 8. CDR3 region: CASSNGLAGEGEQFF. Written as DNA, the CDR3 is TGTGCCAGCAGCAACGGACTAGCGGGAGAAGGGGAGCAGTTCTTC.

This clone was seen more than once but under ten times. The genes are TRBV5-1 and TRBJ2-7; maybe TRBD1 (6 bases). The germline V gene encodes CDR1 SGHRS and CDR2 YFSETQ. The CDR3 consists of 14 residues. V was shortened by 4 bases and J by 6 bases, with 17 bases between the two germline ends. In DNA, the CDR3 is TGCGCCAGCAGCGGGACCGGGACACCGGGCGAGCAGTACTTC. Amino acid sequence: CASSGTGTPGEQYF.

This sequence joins TRBV7-2 and TRBJ2-5; D ambiguous. There are 14 residues in the CDR3. V was trimmed by 3 bases and J by 5 bases, leaving 13 bases between them. CDR1 SGHTA and CDR2 FQGNSA come from the germline V gene. CDR3 in amino acids: CASSFGPVGETQYF. The DNA for the CDR3 is TGTGCCAGCAGCTTCGGGCCAGTGGGGGAGACCCAGTACTTC. Looking up the rest from reference TRBV7-2 and TRBJ2-5 gives the full variable domain: GAGVSQSPSNKVTEKGKDVELRCDPISGHTALYWYRQSLGQGLEFLIYFQGNSAPDKSGLPSDRFSAERTGGSVSTLTIQRTQQEDSAVYLCASSFGPVGETQYFGPGTRLLVL.

The rearrangement joins TRBV10-1 to TRBJ1-1; D gene unclear. The germline V gene encodes CDR1 WNHNN and CDR2 SYGVQD (reference sequence). V was cut by 2 bases and J by 5 bases, with 9 bases left in between. The CDR3 runs 13 residues. The CDR3 sequence: CASSEGVGTEAFF. CDR3 in DNA: TGCGCCAGCAGTGAGGGGGTTGGGACTGAAGCTTTCTTT.

A single count supports this clone. This sample includes further DNA sequences coding for the same CDR3. The chain employs TRBV5-6 and TRBJ1-1, with 7 positions matching TRBD1. Germline V CDR1 and CDR2: SGHDT, YYEEEE. This CDR3 spans 18 amino acids. V shed 4 bases, J shed 2 bases, and the junction held 17 bases outside the gene matches. CDR3 protein: CASSKLTGSEIYNTEAFF. The CDR3, as DNA: TGTGCCAGCAGCAAATTGACAGGGAGTGAGATATACAACACTGAAGCTTTCTTT.

The gene calls are TRBV7-9 and TRBJ1-2; TRBD1 agrees at 12 bases. V lost 8 bases, J lost 6 bases, and 7 bases stayed unmatched. Germline assignment: CDR1 SEHNR and CDR2 FQNEAQ (reference sequence). The CDR3 spans 14 residues. The DNA of the CDR3 is TGTGCCAGCCTACTGGGACAGGGGGCAGATGGCTACACCTTC. Translating gives CASLLGQGADGYTF.

This chain uses TRBV5-1 with TRBJ2-7; tentative D call: TRBD1 (7 bases). The ends were cut back, 7 bases at V and 6 bases at J, with 17 bases in the middle. The CDR3 spans 13 residues. Germline V gives CDR1 SGHRS, CDR2 YFSETQ. DNA of the CDR3: TGCGCCAGCGGAGGGACAGCGCGGGGCGAGCAGTACTTC. It is translated as CASGGTARGEQYF.

To note about this clone: An end of the junction does not agree with germline; a read error may underlie this. The chain carries TRBV27 and TRBJ2-2; 8 bases fit TRBD1. Germline V gene lookup returns CDR1 MNHEY and CDR2 SMNVEV (reference sequence). This CDR3 region has 14 residues. This chain's CDR3 is CASSRTGNTGGLFF. The CDR3 DNA reads TGTGCCAGCTCGCGGACAGGGAACACCGGGGGGCTGTTTTTT.

V and J are TRBV5-8 and TRBJ1-1; TRBD1 agrees at 7 bases. Germline assignment: CDR1 SGHTS and CDR2 YDEGEE. This CDR3 has 14 amino acids. V lost 3 bases and J lost 1; bases outside the gene matches: 3. CDR3 residues: CASSSGTANTEAFF. In nucleotides, the CDR3 is TGTGCCAGCAGCTCCGGGACAGCGAACACTGAAGCTTTCTTT.

This clone appeared once. The chain uses TRBV5-6 and TRBJ2-1, with a tentative D call TRBD2 (5 bases). Trimming took 2 bases from V and 5 from J, leaving 14 bases between them. In germline, CDR1 is SGHDT, CDR2 YYEEEE. The CDR3 is 15 residues long. The CDR3 is CASSLYVAGNNEQFF. CDR3 in DNA: TGTGCCAGCAGCTTATACGTTGCCGGGAACAATGAGCAGTTCTTC.

This rearrangement joins TRBV7-9 to TRBJ2-1; D is ambiguous. Between the trimmed V and J ends, which lost 2 bases and 0 bases, there was a span of 11 bases. Germline loops: CDR1 SEHNR, CDR2 FQNEAQ (reference sequence). The CDR3 is 16 residues long. This CDR3 reads CASSLPRDSSYNEQFF. CDR3 DNA sequence: TGTGCCAGCAGCTTACCCAGAGATAGCTCCTACAATGAGCAGTTCTTC.